This T cell receptor beta chain was recorded in a study of T cells after yellow fever vaccination. This clonotype occurred a few times. Its target is not known. Study-wide points: The study re-detected most primary-vaccination clones after the booster (96% CD4, roughly 91% CD8).

Production of TCR cDNA was by 5'RACE template switching, which also added a universal primer site and UMIs. TCRdb reprocessed the 5' RACE reads with MiXCR, giving one entry per CDR3 protein. The sample consists of about 320,000 distinct CDR3 sequences, about 12% of them appearing once. Germline V gene lookup returns CDR1 SGHNT and CDR2 YENEEA. This CDR3 is 13 amino acids long. Trimming removed 8 bases from V and 0 bases from J, with 9 bases in between. This chain joins TRBV11-3 and TRBJ2-3; D is uncertain. Sequencing used CD4+ T cells sorted from PBMCs, obtained 15 days after the yellow fever booster vaccination. The source is a man between 18 and 29 years old who received the YFV17D yellow fever vaccine. The CDR3 loop is CASGVASTDTQYF. For the CDR3, the DNA is TGTGCCAGCGGGGTAGCAAGCACAGATACGCAGTATTTT.